This TCR beta chain stems from a study of human T cells and chemical hapten exposure. Study results and caveats: Expanded TCRs made up significantly more big CDR3 similarity clusters than controls did. Patch test score rose with PT1 expanded TCR count, significant at thresholds 8, 16 and 32, not 4.

Time point specified: patch test 1, 2 weeks after DPC sensitization. Noted treatment: therapeutic diphenylcyclopropenone sensitization with weekly scalp DPC. Every donor had alopecia and was 18 to 70 years old; all were suitable for DPC. For the library, individual cDNA molecules each received unique molecular identifiers. Using its own MiXCR run on the RACE reads, TCRdb lists one record per CDR3 protein. The sample shows around 380,000 distinct CDR3 sequences, about 4.8% of them seen only once. Trimming took 10 bases from V and 8 from J, leaving 17 bases between them. The V gene's germline CDR1 is LNHDA and CDR2 SQIVND (reference sequence). The CDR3 is made up of 12 amino acids. For this clonotype: The antigen remains unidentified.

The J gene is TRBJ1-2, the V gene TRBV19, with D hard to call. The sample here was whole blood, taken in connection with sensitization to the hapten diphenylcyclopropenone (DPC). This TCR came from a woman aged 50 to 65 with alopecia areata. Some clones in this sample may be carry-over from other donors' samples. In DNA, the CDR3 is TGTGCCATCCGGAAGGGAGACGGCGGCTACACCTTC. Encoded protein: CAIRKGDGGYTF.